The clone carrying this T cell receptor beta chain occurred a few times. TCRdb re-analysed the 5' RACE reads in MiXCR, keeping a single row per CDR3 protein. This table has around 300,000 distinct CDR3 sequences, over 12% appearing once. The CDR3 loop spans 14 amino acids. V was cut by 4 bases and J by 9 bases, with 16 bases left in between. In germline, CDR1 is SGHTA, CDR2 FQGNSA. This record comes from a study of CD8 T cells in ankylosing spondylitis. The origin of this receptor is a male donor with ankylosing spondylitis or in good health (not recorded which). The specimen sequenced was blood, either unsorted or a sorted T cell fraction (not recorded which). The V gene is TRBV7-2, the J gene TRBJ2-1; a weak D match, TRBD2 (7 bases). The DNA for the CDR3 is TGTGCCAGCAGCTATACGGGGGGCATCGGTGAGCAGTTCTTC. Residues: CASSYTGGIGEQFF. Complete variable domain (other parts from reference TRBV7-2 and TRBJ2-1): GAGVSQSPSNKVTEKGKDVELRCDPISGHTALYWYRQSLGQGLEFLIYFQGNSAPDKSGLPSDRFSAERTGGSVSTLTIQRTQQEDSAVYLCASSYTGGIGEQFFGPGTRLTVL.